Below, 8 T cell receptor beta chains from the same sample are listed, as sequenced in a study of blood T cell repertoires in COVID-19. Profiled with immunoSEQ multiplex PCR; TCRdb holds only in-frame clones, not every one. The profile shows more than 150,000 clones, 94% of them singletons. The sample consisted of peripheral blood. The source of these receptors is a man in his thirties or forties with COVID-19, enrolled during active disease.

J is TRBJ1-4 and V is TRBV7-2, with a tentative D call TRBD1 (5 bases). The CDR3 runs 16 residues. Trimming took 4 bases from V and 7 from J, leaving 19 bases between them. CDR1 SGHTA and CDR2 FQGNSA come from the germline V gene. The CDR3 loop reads CASSSPGGMGLEKLFF. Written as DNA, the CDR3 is TGTGCCAGCAGCTCACCCGGGGGGATGGGACTTGAAAAACTGTTTTTT.

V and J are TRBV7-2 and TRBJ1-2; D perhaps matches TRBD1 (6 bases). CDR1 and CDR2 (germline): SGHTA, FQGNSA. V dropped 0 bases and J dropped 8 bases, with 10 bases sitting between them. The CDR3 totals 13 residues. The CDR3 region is CASSLARGGGYTF. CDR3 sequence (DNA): TGTGCCAGCAGCTTAGCCAGGGGTGGGGGCTACACCTTC.

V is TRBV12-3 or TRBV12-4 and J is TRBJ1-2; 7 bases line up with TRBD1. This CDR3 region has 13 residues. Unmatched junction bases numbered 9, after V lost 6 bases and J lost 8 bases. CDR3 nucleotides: TGTGCCAGCAGCAACGACAGGGTGTCCGGCTACACCTTC. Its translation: CASSNDRVSGYTF.

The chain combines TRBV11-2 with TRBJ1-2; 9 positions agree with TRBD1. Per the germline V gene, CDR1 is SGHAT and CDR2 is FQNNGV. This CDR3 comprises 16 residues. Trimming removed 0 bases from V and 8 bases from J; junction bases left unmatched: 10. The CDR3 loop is CASSLEGTGRAWGYTF. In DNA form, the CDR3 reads TGTGCCAGCAGCTTAGAGGGGACAGGGCGCGCGTGGGGCTACACCTTC.

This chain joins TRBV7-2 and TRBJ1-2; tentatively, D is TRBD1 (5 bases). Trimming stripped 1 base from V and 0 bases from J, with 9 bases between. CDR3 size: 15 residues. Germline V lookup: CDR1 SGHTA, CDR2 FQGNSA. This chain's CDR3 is CASSLEWGANYGYTF. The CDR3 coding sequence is TGTGCCAGCAGCTTAGAATGGGGCGCTAACTATGGCTACACCTTC.

The CDR3 is CASSPSRRGTGFFNEQFF. The CDR3 coding sequence is TGCGCCAGCAGCCCAAGTCGAAGGGGGACAGGGTTCTTCAATGAGCAGTTCTTC. V is TRBV4-1 and J is TRBJ2-1, with TRBD1 matching 9 bases. V lost 4 bases to trimming and J lost 6 bases; unmatched junction nucleotides: 16. Germline V gene sequence: CDR1 MGHRA, CDR2 YSYEKL. The CDR3 consists of 18 residues.

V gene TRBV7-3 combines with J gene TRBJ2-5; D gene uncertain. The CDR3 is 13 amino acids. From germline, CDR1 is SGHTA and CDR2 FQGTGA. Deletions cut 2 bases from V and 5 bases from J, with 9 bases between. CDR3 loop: CASSLGWRETQYF. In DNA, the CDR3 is TGTGCCAGCAGCTTAGGATGGCGGGAGACCCAGTACTTC.

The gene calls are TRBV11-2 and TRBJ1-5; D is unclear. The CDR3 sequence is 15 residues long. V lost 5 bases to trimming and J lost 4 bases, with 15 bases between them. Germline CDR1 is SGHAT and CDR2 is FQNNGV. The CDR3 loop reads CASSKDGEFNQPQHF. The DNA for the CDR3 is TGTGCCAGCAGCAAAGACGGGGAGTTTAATCAGCCCCAGCATTTT.